One and the same sample provided the 9 T cell receptor beta chains below, sequenced in a study of T cells expressing NK-cell markers (dated by TCRdb to about 2020). The receptor library was made with 5' RACE. This sample was sequenced with an Illumina HiSeq 2000. Reprocessed by TCRdb, the reads give a single entry per CDR3 protein sequence, without DNA. The sample table gives about 260,000 distinct CDR3 sequences. About 0.39% of the sample is taken by the ten largest. The sequenced sample was blood T cells: a sorted CD56 or NKG2C T cell subset, CD4+ or CD8+ T cells, or bulk PBMC T cells (not recorded which). The origin of the receptors is a man between 18 and 35 years old in good health. Donor details come from another sample of the same person, matched by shared clones.

This chain connects TRBV12-3 or TRBV12-4 to TRBJ2-7; the TCRdb call, TRBD2, lacks DNA for checking. The CDR3 contains 16 residues. The chain's CDR3 is CASSFSRGRPSYEQYF.

The chain recombines TRBV12-3 or TRBV12-4 with TRBJ2-5; as DNA is missing, the TRBD1 call by TCRdb cannot be tested. There are 14 residues in the CDR3. The CDR3 loop reads CASRQGTGQETQYF.

The CDR3 region is CASWKRTSGSSDEQFF. The rearrangement uses TRBV6-2 or TRBV6-3 and TRBJ2-1; TCRdb lists TRBD2, though no DNA is available to test this call. The CDR3 has 16 residues. The germline V gene has CDR1 MNHEY and CDR2 SVGEGT.

The chain recombines TRBV7-2 with TRBJ2-7; TCRdb proposes TRBD1, but this gene call is untestable without DNA. This CDR3 spans 15 amino acids. The germline CDR1 and CDR2 sequences are SGHTA and FQGNSA. CDR3 sequence reads: CASSLDRALYYEQYF.

The gene calls are TRBV15 and TRBJ2-5; TCRdb's D call of TRBD2 is untestable without DNA. This CDR3 spans 15 amino acids. CDR1 LNHNV and CDR2 YYDKDF come from the germline V gene (reference sequence). The CDR3 spells CATSSFLTSVETQYF.

The chain carries TRBV6-5 and TRBJ2-5. Looked up from germline, CDR1 is MNHEY and CDR2 is SVGAGI. The CDR3 consists of 14 residues. The CDR3 protein is CASRPDRGQETQYF.

The gene calls are TRBV29-1 and TRBJ2-5; lacking DNA, the TRBD1 call made by TCRdb goes unchecked. The CDR3 length is 12 residues. Germline values: CDR1 SQVTM, CDR2 ANQGSEA. The CDR3 sequence: CSVAGGIQTQYF.

The rearrangement links TRBV20-1 to TRBJ2-1; TCRdb gives TRBD2 as the D gene, but with no DNA this cannot be confirmed. CDR1 is DFQATT and CDR2 is SNEGSKA in the germline V gene (reference sequence). CDR3 length: 15 residues. The CDR3 loop reads CSARSIGNLGTSWFF.

The chain joins TRBV18 to TRBJ2-7. This CDR3 contains 13 residues. The germline gives CDR1 KGHSH, CDR2 LQKENI. The CDR3 sequence is CASSILETYEQYF.